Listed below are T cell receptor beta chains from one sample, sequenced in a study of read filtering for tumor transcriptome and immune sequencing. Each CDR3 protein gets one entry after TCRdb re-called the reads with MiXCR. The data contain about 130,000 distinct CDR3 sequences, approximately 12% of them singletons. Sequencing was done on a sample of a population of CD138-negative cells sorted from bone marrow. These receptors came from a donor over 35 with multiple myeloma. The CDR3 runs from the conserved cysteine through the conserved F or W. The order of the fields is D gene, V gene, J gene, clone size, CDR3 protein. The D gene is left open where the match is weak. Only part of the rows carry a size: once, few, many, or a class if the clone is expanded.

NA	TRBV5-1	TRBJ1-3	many	CASSGTRGDTIYF
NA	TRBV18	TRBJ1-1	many	CASSPDGRNTEAFF
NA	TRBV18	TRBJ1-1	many	CASSPGGLNTEAFF
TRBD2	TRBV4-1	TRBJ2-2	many	CASSQVGGGANTGELFF
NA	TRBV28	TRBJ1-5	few	CASSLGARDPAYYSNQPRHF
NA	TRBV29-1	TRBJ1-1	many	CSVEVLQRGTEAFF
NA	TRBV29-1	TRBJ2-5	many	CSVGAGLREYF
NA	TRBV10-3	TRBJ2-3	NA	CAISEPNRVGTDTQYF
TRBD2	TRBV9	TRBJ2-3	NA	CASSKGGGAPPVSSTDTQYF
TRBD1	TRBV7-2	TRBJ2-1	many	CASSPPGTGDFNEQFF
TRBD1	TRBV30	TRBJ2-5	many	CAWSSGTGARGIETQYF
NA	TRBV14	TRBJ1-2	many	CASSPRSRDGYTF
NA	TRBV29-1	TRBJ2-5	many	CSVEDRQGQETQYF
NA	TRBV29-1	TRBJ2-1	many	CSVDRVRSYNEQFF
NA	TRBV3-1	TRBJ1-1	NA	CASSQFMGGATSFF
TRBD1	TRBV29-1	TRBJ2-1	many	CSVSGTGVNEQFF
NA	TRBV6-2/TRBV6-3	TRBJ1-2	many	CASLLQGRTNGYTF
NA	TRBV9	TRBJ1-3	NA	CASSPQEGWGNTIYF
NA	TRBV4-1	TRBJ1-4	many	CASSQDPGPVSANEKLFF
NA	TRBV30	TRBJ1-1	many	CASERGKGTEAFF
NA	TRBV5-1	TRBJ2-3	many	CASSKNTDTQYF
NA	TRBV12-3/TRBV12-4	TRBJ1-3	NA	CASGDWGNTIYF
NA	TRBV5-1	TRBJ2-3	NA	CASSLLGLVDTQYF
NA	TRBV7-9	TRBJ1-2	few	CASSPTQNNYGYTF
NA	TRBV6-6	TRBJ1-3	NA	CASRAETYTIYF
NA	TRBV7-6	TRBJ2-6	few	CASNLPGANVLTF
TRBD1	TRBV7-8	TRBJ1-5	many	CASSLEQGAFNQPQHF
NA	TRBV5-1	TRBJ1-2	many	CASSLETGASYGYTF
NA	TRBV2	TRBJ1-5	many	CASSPLGGGVRQPQHF
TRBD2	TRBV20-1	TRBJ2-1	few	CSARDQTSGRHEQFF
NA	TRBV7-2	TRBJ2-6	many	CALPYGTAGANVLTF
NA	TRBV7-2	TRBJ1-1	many	CASTTSGGYTEAFF
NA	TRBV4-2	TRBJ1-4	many	CASSQERGGEKLFF
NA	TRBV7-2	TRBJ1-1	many	CASSLDGKAFF
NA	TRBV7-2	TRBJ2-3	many	CASSLVYTSTDTQYF
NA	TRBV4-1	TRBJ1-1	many	CASSNHDRHGTEAFF
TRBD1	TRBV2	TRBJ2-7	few	CASSDAYPGQEQYF
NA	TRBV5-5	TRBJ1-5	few	CASRLEGINSDQPQHF
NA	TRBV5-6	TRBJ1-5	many	CASSLLGGGRQPQHF
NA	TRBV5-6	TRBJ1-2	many	CASSRQTVDTAYGYTF
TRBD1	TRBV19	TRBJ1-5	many	CASSNTGGVNQPQHF
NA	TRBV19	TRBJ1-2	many	CASSPVTTTYGYTF
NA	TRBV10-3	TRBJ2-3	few	CAISPRGDSSTGTQYF
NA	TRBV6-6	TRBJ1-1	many	CASSYQGREAFF
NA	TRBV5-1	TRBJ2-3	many	CASRVERTAFYF
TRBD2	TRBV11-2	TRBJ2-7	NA	CASTRGLSYEQYF
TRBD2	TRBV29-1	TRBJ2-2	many	CSVYGTSGSGELFF